This T cell receptor (beta chain) came from a study of early T cells in non-severe SARS-CoV-2 infection. Study as a whole: Sequencing input comprised bulk RNA from unsorted whole blood; chain pairing was not available. Study-level findings and limits: A preference for anti-spike CD8 responses marked VDJdb matching, which missed private and CD4 specificities.

Unique molecular identifiers tagged individual cDNA molecules. Via MiXCR, TCRdb re-called the 5' RACE reads, giving one row per CDR3 protein. The table shows tens of thousands of distinct CDR3 sequences, with roughly an eighth occurring only once. This clonotype was picked up a small number of times. The target antigen is unknown. Trimming left V 4 bases short and J 6 bases short, with 7 bases between. The CDR3 length is 11 residues. Germline V gene sequence: CDR1 SGHTA, CDR2 FQGNSA. This TCR was recovered from an adult who was a healthcare worker with PCR-confirmed SARS-CoV-2 infection or an uninfected control (not recorded which). This chain connects TRBV7-2 to TRBJ2-7, with no clear D. The sequenced material came from whole blood. CDR3 nucleotide sequence: TGTGCCAGCAGCTCCGTCCGCGAGCAGTACTTC. It codes for CASSSVREQYF.